This record looks at one TCR beta chain sequence and its context. Its specificity is unknown. The protocol was immunoSEQ multiplex PCR, while the TCRdb copy is restricted to in-frame clones and leaves out a portion. Of under 130,000 clones detected, roughly 81% appear once; the ten largest clones hold about 12%. The CDR3 runs to 15 residues. Germline assignment: CDR1 SEHNR and CDR2 FQNEAQ (reference sequence). V lost 3 bases, J lost 5 bases, and 10 bases stayed unmatched. None of the glioblastoma patients had an isocitrate dehydrogenase mutation. This sample stems from a study of glioma-infiltrating T cells after dendritic cell vaccination. Study as a whole: Treatment, given 2003 to 2012, was autologous tumor lysate-pulsed dendritic cell vaccination. Patients received three intradermal dendritic cell vaccine injections at biweekly intervals. Study-wide results and limits: Survival was not directly related to TCR clonality in these patients.

The chain carries TRBV7-9 and TRBJ2-7; 7 bases are a match to TRBD1. The sequence was collected from a human donor with glioblastoma. The sequencing used blood, collected before dendritic cell vaccination. Here the CDR3 reads CASSFSWTGAHEQYF. CDR3 bases: TGTGCCAGCAGCTTCAGCTGGACAGGCGCTCACGAGCAGTACTTC.